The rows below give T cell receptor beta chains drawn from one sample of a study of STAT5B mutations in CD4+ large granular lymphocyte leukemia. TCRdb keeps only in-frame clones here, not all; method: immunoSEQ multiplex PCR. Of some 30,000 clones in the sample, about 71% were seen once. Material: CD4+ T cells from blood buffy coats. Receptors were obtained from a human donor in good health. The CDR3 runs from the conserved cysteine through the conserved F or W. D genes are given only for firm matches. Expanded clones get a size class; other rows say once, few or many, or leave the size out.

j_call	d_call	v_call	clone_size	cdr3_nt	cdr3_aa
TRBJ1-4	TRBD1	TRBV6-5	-	TGTGCCAGCAAGCTCTCCGGGACAGGAGTTGAAAAACTGTTTTTT	CASKLSGTGVEKLFF
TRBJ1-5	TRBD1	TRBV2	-	TGTGCCAGCAGTGAATCCCCGACAGGGGGCGGTCAGCCCCAGCATTTT	CASSESPTGGGQPQHF
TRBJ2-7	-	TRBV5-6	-	TGTGCCAGCAGCCACGACAGAGCCTCCTACGAGCAGTACTTC	CASSHDRASYEQYF
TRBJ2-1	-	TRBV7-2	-	TGTGCCAGCAGCTTAGTGGTGGTGTACAATGAGCAGTTCTTC	CASSLVVVYNEQFF
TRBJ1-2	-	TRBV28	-	TGTGCCAGCAGTTTACCCGGGGCGGGGGGCTACACCTTC	CASSLPGAGGYTF
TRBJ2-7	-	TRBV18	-	TGTGCCAGCTCGAGGACAGATCACTCCTACGAGCAGTACTTC	CASSRTDHSYEQYF
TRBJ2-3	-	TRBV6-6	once	TGTGCCAGCACTTGGAGGAGCACAGATACGCAGTATTTT	CASTWRSTDTQYF
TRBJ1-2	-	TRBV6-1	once	TGTGCCAGCAGGACCACAGGGATTCCTGGCTACACCTTC	CASRTTGIPGYTF
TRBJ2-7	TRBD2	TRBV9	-	TGTGCCAGCAGCGAGCTCAGCGGGGGTGATCGATACGAGCAGTACTTC	CASSELSGGDRYEQYF
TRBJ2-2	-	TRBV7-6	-	TGTGCCAGCAGCTTAGCAATGGTTCCCGGGGAGCTGTTTTTT	CASSLAMVPGELFF
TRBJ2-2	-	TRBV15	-	TGTGCCACCAGCACGGGCGGGGCGAACACCGGGGAGCTGTTTTTT	CATSTGGANTGELFF
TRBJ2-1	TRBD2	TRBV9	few	TGTGCCAGCAGCAAGCGGGACTCTGGAAATTGGTTCTTC	CASSKRDSGNWFF
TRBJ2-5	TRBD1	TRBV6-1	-	TGTGCCAGCAGTGAGTGGACAGGGGGGCAAGAGACCCAGTACTTC	CASSEWTGGQETQYF
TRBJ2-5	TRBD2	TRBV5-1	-	TGCGCCAGCAGCTTGGCCTCTAGCGGGGGGCTGAGAGAGACCCAGTACTTC	CASSLASSGGLRETQYF
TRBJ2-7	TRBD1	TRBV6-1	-	TGTGCCAGCAGTGGCAACCGGGACAGGGGGCGTTTTGCCTCCTACGAGCAGTACTTC	CASSGNRDRGRFASYEQYF
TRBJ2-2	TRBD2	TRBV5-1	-	TGCGCCAGCAGCTCCGGACTAGCGGGGGGGTTGAGCGGGGAGCTGTTTTTT	CASSSGLAGGLSGELFF
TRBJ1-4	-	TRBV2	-	TGTGCCAGCAGACAAGGGGGGGTATATGAAAAACTGTTTTTT	CASRQGGVYEKLFF
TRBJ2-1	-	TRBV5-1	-	TGCGCCAGCAGCCCCAGGGGGCTAGCGGCGTCCTACAATGAGCAGTTCTTC	CASSPRGLAASYNEQFF
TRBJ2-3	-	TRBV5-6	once	TGTGCCAGCAGCTTGTCTCTTATCACAGATACGCAGTATTTT	CASSLSLITDTQYF
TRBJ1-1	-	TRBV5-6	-	TGTGCCAGCAGCTTTAGGCGATTGAACACTGAAGCTTTCTTT	CASSFRRLNTEAFF
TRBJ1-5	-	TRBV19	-	TGTGCCAGCAAGCCGGTAGGAAAACAGGTGGATCAGCCCCAGCATTTT	CASKPVGKQVDQPQHF
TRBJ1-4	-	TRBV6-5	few	TGTGCCAGCAGACGAACAGGGGAAAAACTGTTTTTT	CASRRTGEKLFF
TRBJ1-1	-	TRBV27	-	TGTGCCAGCACCCTGGGGAGGGGGAGGACCACTGAAGCTTTCTTT	CASTLGRGRTTEAFF
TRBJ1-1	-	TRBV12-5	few	TGTGCTAGTGGTTTGGTACTAGGGAGGTCCACTGAAGCTTTCTTT	CASGLVLGRSTEAFF
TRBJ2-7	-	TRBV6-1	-	TGTGCCAGCAGTGAAACTATTAGGGTCTACGAGCAGTACTTC	CASSETIRVYEQYF
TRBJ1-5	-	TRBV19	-	TGTGCCAGTAGTATAGATGGGACGGGGATGAGCGGTCAGCCCCAGCATTTT	CASSIDGTGMSGQPQHF
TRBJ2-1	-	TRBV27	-	TGTGCCAGCCCTAGGCCAGGGGACTCCTACAATGAGCAGTTCTTC	CASPRPGDSYNEQFF
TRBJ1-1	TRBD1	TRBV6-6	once	TGTGCCAGCAGTTCTCCAGGGGGCTTAGGAGCTTTCTTT	CASSSPGGLGAFF
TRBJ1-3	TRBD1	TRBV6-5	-	TGTGCCAGCAATAGACAGGGCCGCTCTGGAAACACCATATATTTT	CASNRQGRSGNTIYF
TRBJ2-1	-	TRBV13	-	TGTGCCAGCAGCCCTCCTACCGGGGGCTTTGAGCAGTTCTTC	CASSPPTGGFEQFF
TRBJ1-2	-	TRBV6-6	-	TGTGCCAGCAACCGGGGGGGAACTAACTATGGCTACACCTTC	CASNRGGTNYGYTF
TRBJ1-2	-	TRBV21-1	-	TGTGCCAGCCAAGGAGGTCGGGGGACAGACTATGGCTACACCTTC	CASQGGRGTDYGYTF
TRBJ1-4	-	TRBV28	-	TGTGCCAGCAGTCCCCCTAGCGTCCGGGAGGGACTGTTTTTT	CASSPPSVREGLFF
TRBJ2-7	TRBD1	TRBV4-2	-	TGTGCCAGCAGCCAAGATTTAATTACAGGGACAGGGACAGGAGAGCAGTACTTC	CASSQDLITGTGTGEQYF
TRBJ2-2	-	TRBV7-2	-	TGTGCCAGCAGCTTAATTGGGTCAGCGTCGAACACCGGGGAGCTGTTTTTT	CASSLIGSASNTGELFF
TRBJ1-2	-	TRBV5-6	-	TGTGCCAGCAGCTTAGACCAGCCGGGATCGGGCTATGGCTACACCTTC	CASSLDQPGSGYGYTF
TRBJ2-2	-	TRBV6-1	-	TGTGCCAGCAGGCCTTGGACGGGCACCGGGGAGCTGTTTTTT	CASRPWTGTGELFF
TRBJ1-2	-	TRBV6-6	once	TGTGCCAGCAGCCTCTCTGAGGGATTCTATGGCTACACCTTC	CASSLSEGFYGYTF
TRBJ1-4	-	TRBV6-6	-	TGTGCCAGCAGTTACAGTCAACTAGGTGAAAAACTGTTTTTT	CASSYSQLGEKLFF
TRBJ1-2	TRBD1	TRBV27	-	TGTGCCAGCAAATTGGGACAGGGAATCTATGGCTACACCTTC	CASKLGQGIYGYTF
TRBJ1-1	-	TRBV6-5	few	TGTGCCAGCAGTTACTCAGGGGCATCGCCTGAAGCTTTCTTT	CASSYSGASPEAFF
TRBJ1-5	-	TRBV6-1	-	TGTGCCACCAGAGCCCTAAATCAGCCCCAGCATTTT	CATRALNQPQHF
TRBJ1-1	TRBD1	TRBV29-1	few	TGCAGCGTAGATTGGACAGGGGGGAGGACTGAAGCTTTCTTT	CSVDWTGGRTEAFF
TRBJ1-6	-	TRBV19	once	TGTGCCAGTAGTATAGGGCAGGGAACTTCACCCCTCCACTTT	CASSIGQGTSPLHF
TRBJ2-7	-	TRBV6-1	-	TGTGCCAGCAGTGACCCCTCACATGTTCGGGAGCAGTACTTC	CASSDPSHVREQYF
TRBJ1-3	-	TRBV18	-	TGTGCCAGCTCACCGGGCGGGGGTCCCGGAAACACCATATATTTT	CASSPGGGPGNTIYF